One sample yielded the 16 T cell receptor beta chains listed below, sequenced in a study of T cells after somatic rescue of genetic block. Here immunoSEQ multiplex PCR was the method, and the copy in TCRdb shows in-frame clones only, minus some. This sample has more than 65,000 clones, with roughly 88% found just once. Sequencing was carried out using peripheral blood mononuclear cells (PBMCs). These receptors all stem from a man younger than 40.

The J gene is TRBJ2-1, the V gene TRBV9; 12 nucleotides line up with TRBD2. The CDR3 covers 14 residues. Germline CDR1 is SGDLS and CDR2 is YYNGEE. V was pared by 0 bases and J by 9 bases, with 1 base of the junction left unmatched. This CDR3 reads CASSVGLAGVEQFF. CDR3 in DNA: TGTGCCAGCAGCGTAGGACTAGCGGGAGTTGAGCAGTTCTTC.

This clone was picked up one time. The chain carries TRBV5-8 and TRBJ2-3, with no clear D. The germline V gene has CDR1 SGHTS and CDR2 YDEGEE. The V gene lost 0 bases and the J gene lost 2 bases, with 10 bases spanning the gap. This CDR3 is built from 15 residues. CDR3 bases: TGTGCCAGCAGCTTGGACAGTCGCTACACAGATACGCAGTATTTT. Translated: CASSLDSRYTDTQYF. Variable domain in full (rest from reference TRBV5-8 and TRBJ2-3): EAGVTQSPTHLIKTRGQQATLRCSPISGHTSVYWYQQALGLGLQFLLWYDEGEERNRGNFPPRFSGRQFPNYSSELNVNALELEDSALYLCASSLDSRYTDTQYFGPGTRLTVL.

The V gene is TRBV4-2, the J gene TRBJ2-2; 12 nucleotides align to TRBD2. CDR3 length: 16 residues. Germline assignment: CDR1 LGHNA and CDR2 YNFKEQ. Germline trimming cut 4 bases from V and 6 bases from J; bases unmatched to any gene: 6. CDR3: CASSLPLAGGAGELFF. In nucleotides, the CDR3 is TGTGCCAGCAGCCTCCCACTAGCGGGGGGTGCCGGGGAGCTGTTTTTT.

The V gene is TRBV28, the J gene TRBJ2-5, with D possibly TRBD2 on 5 matching bases. Trimming cost V 5 bases and J 14 bases, with 15 bases left between them. This CDR3 is built from 11 residues. From germline, CDR1 is MDHEN and CDR2 SYDVKM. Written as DNA, the CDR3 is TGTGCCAGCAGTCTCAACTATCTAGCTTACTTC. It codes for CASSLNYLAYF.

The genes are TRBV6-6 and TRBJ2-1; 9 bases agree with TRBD2. This CDR3 spans 16 amino acids. The V gene's germline CDR1 is MNHNY and CDR2 SVGAGI (reference sequence). The V and J ends lost 2 bases and 5 bases, in that order; junction bases with no gene match: 7. The CDR3 loop reads CASSYPRLAEDNEQFF. The CDR3 bases are TGTGCCAGCAGTTACCCACGACTAGCGGAAGACAATGAGCAGTTCTTC.

The J gene is TRBJ2-1, the V gene TRBV10-3; no clear D. Germline V gives CDR1 ENHRY, CDR2 SYGVKD. The V end was cut by 4 bases, the J end by 4 bases, with 2 bases between. The CDR3 length is 11 residues. CDR3: CAISAYNEQFF. In DNA, the CDR3 is TGTGCCATCAGTGCGTACAATGAGCAGTTCTTC.

The V and J genes are TRBV5-8 and TRBJ1-5; D not resolved. The CDR3 consists of 16 residues. Germline V gene sequence: CDR1 SGHTS, CDR2 YDEGEE. V was pared by 4 bases and J by 6 bases, with 20 bases between. The CDR3 coding sequence is TGTGCCAGCAGCGATCGAGTTGCCTCCGGTGGTCAGCCCCAGCATTTT. Translated: CASSDRVASGGQPQHF. Full variable domain (missing parts from reference TRBV5-8 and TRBJ1-5): EAGVTQSPTHLIKTRGQQATLRCSPISGHTSVYWYQQALGLGLQFLLWYDEGEERNRGNFPPRFSGRQFPNYSSELNVNALELEDSALYLCASSDRVASGGQPQHFGDGTRLSIL.

The DNA of the CDR3 is TGTGCCTGGAGTGTAAAAGGATGGGGCCACCAGCCCCAGCATTTT. The encoded protein is CAWSVKGWGHQPQHF. The V and J genes are TRBV30 and TRBJ1-5; D possibly corresponds to TRBD1 (5 bases). V shed 0 bases and J shed 7 bases, with 16 bases lying between them. This CDR3 has 15 amino acids. The germline CDR1 and CDR2 sequences are GTSNPN and SVGIG (reference sequence).

This chain uses TRBV11-2 with TRBJ1-4; perhaps TRBD1 as D (5 bases). Trimming shortened V by 6 bases and J by 6 bases, and 17 bases separated the two germline ends. Germline V gene data show CDR1 as SGHAT and CDR2 as FQNNGV. The CDR3 covers 15 residues. CDR3 loop: CASSQYGGTYEKLFF. CDR3 coding DNA: TGTGCCAGCAGTCAGTATGGGGGGACCTATGAAAAACTGTTTTTT.

The chain carries TRBV6-5 and TRBJ1-1, with D uncertain. Germline values: CDR1 MNHEY, CDR2 SVGAGI. V was clipped by 6 bases and J by 0 bases, with 8 bases between them. There are 13 residues in the CDR3. As DNA, the CDR3 is TGTGCCAGCAGCCAAGCCATGAACACTGAAGCTTTCTTT. This codes for CASSQAMNTEAFF.

This rearrangement joins TRBV2 to TRBJ1-5; tentatively, D is TRBD1 (5 bases). Trimming left V 4 bases short and J 9 bases short, with 19 bases between. The CDR3 is made up of 15 amino acids. Germline-derived CDR1 and CDR2 are SNHLY and FYNNEI. The CDR3 DNA reads as TGTGCCAGCAGTGTAGGGGACGGGGGGGTCCGGCCCCAGCATTTT. This gives the protein CASSVGDGGVRPQHF.

This chain links TRBV5-1 with TRBJ2-7; 7 bases fit TRBD1. Germline V lookup: CDR1 SGHRS, CDR2 YFSETQ. Unmatched junction bases numbered 4, after V lost 0 bases and J lost 1 base. The CDR3 covers 15 residues. Written as DNA, the CDR3 is TGCGCCAGCAGCTTGGCCCCGACAGGGTCCTACGAGCAGTACTTC. This gives the protein CASSLAPTGSYEQYF.

The rearrangement links TRBV2 to TRBJ1-5, with D unresolved. This CDR3 spans 14 amino acids. Per the germline V gene, CDR1 is SNHLY and CDR2 is FYNNEI. Trimming removed 8 bases from V and 0 bases from J, with 11 bases in between. DNA of the CDR3: TGTGCCAGCCGAAGGGATTATAGCAATCAGCCCCAGCATTTT. Its translation: CASRRDYSNQPQHF.

The chain is built from TRBV28 and TRBJ1-2; 7 bases fit TRBD1. Germline V lookup: CDR1 MDHEN, CDR2 SYDVKM. The CDR3 is 15 residues long. Trimming took 10 bases from V and 2 from J; bases not matched to a gene: 13. Written as DNA, the CDR3 is TGTGCCACCAGCAGAACCGGGACAGAAAACTATGGCTACACCTTC. It yields the protein CATSRTGTENYGYTF.

This rearrangement joins TRBV5-4 to TRBJ2-7; D is unresolved. Germline CDR1 reads SGHNT; CDR2 reads YYREEE (reference sequence). The V end lost 0 bases, the J end lost 2 bases, and 15 bases lay between the germline ends. The CDR3 covers 16 residues. Here the CDR3 reads CASSLGVGPKTYEQYF. The CDR3 nucleotides are TGTGCCAGCAGCTTGGGAGTAGGGCCTAAGACCTACGAGCAGTACTTC.

The chain carries TRBV11-2 and TRBJ2-2; D not certain. V gave up 5 bases and J gave up 6 bases, with 10 bases separating them. The CDR3 loop spans 13 amino acids. Germline CDR1 and CDR2: SGHAT and FQNNGV. The CDR3 reads CASSPERPGELFF. DNA of the CDR3: TGTGCCAGCAGCCCCGAACGGCCCGGGGAGCTGTTTTTT.